Below, 19 T cell receptor beta chains from the same sample are listed, as sequenced in a study of CD8+CD57+ T cells in acquired aplastic anemia. Genomic DNA, serving as template, underwent TCR beta VDJ and CDR3 profiling. TCRdb reanalysed the reads using MiXCR and keeps one entry per CDR3 protein. This sample yields about 160,000 distinct CDR3 sequences, of which roughly 45% are seen a single time; 2.5% to 3.5% belongs to the top ten. The authors sequenced patients whose flow cytometry had shown CD8+CD57+ cell expansion. The sample taken for sequencing was sorted CD4+, CD8+, or CD8+CD57+ T cells (not recorded which) from PBMCs. Receptor source: a human donor with aplastic anemia.

Ten or more counts support this clonotype. CDR3 sequence reads: CASSQDAGSNYGYTF. In nucleotides, the CDR3 is TGCGCCAGCAGCCAAGATGCAGGGAGTAACTATGGCTACACCTTC. This chain uses TRBV4-3 with TRBJ1-2; tentatively, D is TRBD1 (5 bases). This CDR3 has 15 residues. Germline V gene data show CDR1 as LGHNA and CDR2 as YSLEER. The V end lost 0 bases, the J end lost 1 base, and 9 bases lay between the germline ends.

This clonotype is a singleton in its sample. The V call is TRBV7-2, the J call TRBJ2-7; D perhaps matches TRBD1 (6 bases). The CDR3 has 14 amino acids. V was cut by 1 base and J by 4 bases, with 11 bases left in between. Per the germline V gene, CDR1 is SGHTA and CDR2 is FQGNSA. The CDR3 region has the DNA TGTGCCAGCAGCTTAGTGATAGGGACATACGAGCAGTACTTC. It is translated as CASSLVIGTYEQYF.

This chain links TRBV7-3 with TRBJ2-1; D is unclear. V dropped 5 bases and J dropped 6 bases, with 11 bases sitting between them. The CDR3 length is 13 residues. The germline V gene encodes CDR1 SGHTA and CDR2 FQGTGA. The CDR3 reads CASSPILGNEQFF. Written as DNA, the CDR3 is TGTGCCAGCAGCCCCATTTTGGGCAATGAGCAGTTCTTC.

The chain combines TRBV24-1 with TRBJ2-3; perhaps D is TRBD1 or TRBD2 (5 bases each). This CDR3 is 15 amino acids long. Germline V gives CDR1 KGHDR, CDR2 SFDVKD. V lost 3 bases and J 0 bases, leaving 9 bases between the germline ends. CDR3 nucleotides: TGTGCCACCAGTGATCCCCGGGACAGCACAGATACGCAGTATTTT. Its protein is CATSDPRDSTDTQYF.

CDR3: CASNDRGGYGYTF. The CDR3 DNA follows: TGTGCCAGCAACGACAGGGGCGGCTATGGCTACACCTTC. The chain is built from TRBV19 and TRBJ1-2; the match to TRBD1 covers 8 bases. V shed 9 bases, J shed 4 bases, and the junction held 7 bases outside the gene matches. Germline assignment: CDR1 LNHDA and CDR2 SQIVND (reference sequence). This CDR3 contains 13 residues.

This clonotype occurred many times. J is TRBJ1-5 and V is TRBV19; 11 nucleotides align to TRBD1. With 5 bases clipped from V and 6 bases from J, the junction kept 9 bases outside the gene matches. Germline V gene data show CDR1 as LNHDA and CDR2 as SQIVND (reference sequence). CDR3 length: 16 amino acids. CDR3 in DNA: TGTGCCAGTAGTCTCGCCGGACAGGGGGCCCTTCAGCCCCAGCATTTT. It is translated as CASSLAGQGALQPQHF.

The chain has TRBV2 and TRBJ1-5, with a weak D call TRBD1 (6 bases). From germline, CDR1 is SNHLY and CDR2 FYNNEI. The CDR3 has 15 amino acids. Trimming stripped 7 bases from V and 3 bases from J, with 16 bases between. Written as DNA, the CDR3 is TGTGCCAGCACCCCACGGGACACCTACAATCAGCCCCAGCATTTT. This gives the protein CASTPRDTYNQPQHF.

This clonotype was seen ten or more times. The rearrangement joins TRBV27 to TRBJ1-6, with D unclear. The V gene lost 8 bases and the J gene lost 8 bases, with 19 bases spanning the gap. The V gene's germline CDR1 is MNHEY and CDR2 SMNVEV (reference sequence). This CDR3 has 15 residues. DNA for the CDR3: TGTGCCAGCGGGAGGCGCGGGGTTCTTTATTCACCCCTCCACTTT. This gives the protein CASGRRGVLYSPLHF.

The chain is built from TRBV29-1 and TRBJ1-4; D not resolved. Germline CDR1 and CDR2: SQVTM and ANQGSEA. The CDR3 is made up of 12 amino acids. V was trimmed by 4 bases and J by 7 bases, leaving 10 bases between them. CDR3 nucleotides: TGCAGCGTTGCGGCTCTTGGTGAAAAACTGTTTTTT. This codes for CSVAALGEKLFF. Combining the CDR3 with reference TRBV29-1 and TRBJ1-4 gives the whole variable domain SAVISQKPSRDICQRGTSLTIQCQVDSQVTMMFWYRQQPGQSLTLIATANQGSEATYESGFVIDKFPISRPNLTFSTLTVSNMSPEDSSIYLCSVAALGEKLFFGSGTQLSVL.

Many counts were recorded for this clonotype. The CDR3 is CASSDGGIPGELFF. The CDR3 bases are TGTGCCAGCAGTGACGGCGGGATCCCCGGGGAGCTGTTTTTT. The chain employs TRBV25-1 and TRBJ2-2; perhaps TRBD2 as D (6 bases). Germline-derived CDR1 and CDR2 are MGHDK and SYGVNS. The CDR3 has 14 residues. The V end was cut by 3 bases, the J end by 6 bases, with 11 bases between.

The chain recombines TRBV7-3 with TRBJ1-2, with 8 bases lining up with TRBD1. CDR3 size: 14 residues. V was clipped by 5 bases and J by 8 bases; unmatched bases: 10. Germline V CDR1 and CDR2: SGHTA, FQGTGA. Here the CDR3 reads CASSTGQGSGGYTF. CDR3 bases: TGTGCCAGCAGCACTGGACAGGGATCGGGCGGCTACACCTTC.

This clonotype was recorded once. A much larger clone is a single base away; this may be a read error. Because the CDR3 is missing its conserved closing phenylalanine or tryptophan, this is likely a read error. This rearrangement joins TRBV6-5 to TRBJ2-3; a weak D match, TRBD1 (6 bases). The CDR3 loop spans 15 amino acids. Trimming shortened V by 2 bases and J by 0 bases, and 9 bases separated the two germline ends. Germline V CDR1 and CDR2: MNHEY, SVGAGI. The CDR3 sequence: CASSYGGGSTDTQYL. CDR3 sequence (DNA): TGTGCCAGCAGTTACGGGGGCGGTAGCACAGATACGCAGTATCTT.

The CDR3 DNA reads TGTGCCACCAGTGATCCGAAAGCTATTCGGGACACAGATACGCAGTATTTT. Translating it yields CATSDPKAIRDTDTQYF. The J gene is TRBJ2-3, the V gene TRBV24-1, with TRBD2 as a possible D gene (5 bases). Germline V gene sequence: CDR1 KGHDR, CDR2 SFDVKD. Between the trimmed V and J ends, which lost 3 bases and 2 bases, there was a span of 17 bases. This CDR3 is built from 17 residues.

The table lists this clonotype with a few counts. The chain employs TRBV10-3 and TRBJ2-7; D is uncertain. V lost 10 bases, J lost 6 bases, and 13 bases lay in between. The CDR3 is made up of 11 amino acids. Germline values: CDR1 ENHRY, CDR2 SYGVKD. CDR3 sequence reads: CATSLAGEQYV. The CDR3 DNA sequence: TGTGCCACTTCACTGGCTGGCGAGCAGTACGTC.

This clonotype was detected only a few times. The genes are TRBV10-3 and TRBJ2-5, with 9 bases aligning to TRBD2. V gave up 4 bases and J gave up 2 bases; unmatched junction bases: 5. Germline V gene lookup returns CDR1 ENHRY and CDR2 SYGVKD. This CDR3 is built from 15 residues. The CDR3 loop is CAISGLAGKQETQYF. CDR3 nucleotide sequence: TGTGCCATCAGTGGGCTAGCGGGGAAACAAGAGACCCAGTACTTC.

This clonotype was observed a few times. This could be a read error, since a much larger clone is one nucleotide away. The V call is TRBV7-3, the J call TRBJ2-5; the match to TRBD2 covers 13 bases. The CDR3 has 15 amino acids. The germline gives CDR1 SGHTA, CDR2 FQGTGA. The CDR3 DNA follows: TGTGCCAGCAGCTCGATAGGACTAGCGGGAGAGGCCCAGTACTTC. Protein product: CASSSIGLAGEAQYF.

As DNA, the CDR3 is TGCGCCAGCAGCCAAGAGACAGGGGGCTATGGCTACACCTTC. Translation gives CASSQETGGYGYTF. V and J are TRBV4-3 and TRBJ1-2; 9 nucleotides align to TRBD1. Per the germline V gene, CDR1 is LGHNA and CDR2 is YSLEER. The CDR3 has 14 residues. V gave up 0 bases and J gave up 4 bases; unmatched junction bases: 0.

This clonotype was counted many times. This sequence joins TRBV12-3 or TRBV12-4 and TRBJ1-2; D is unresolved. The CDR3 length is 13 residues. V was pared by 3 bases and J by 4 bases, with 9 bases between. CDR3 sequence: CASSFEEGYGYTF. The CDR3 DNA is TGTGCCAGCAGTTTTGAAGAGGGCTATGGCTACACCTTC.

This clonotype was seen at least ten times. V is TRBV2 and J is TRBJ1-2; D not resolved. The CDR3 is 13 amino acids. Germline values: CDR1 SNHLY, CDR2 FYNNEI. Trimming stripped 2 bases from V and 2 bases from J, with 6 bases between. CDR3 nucleotide sequence: TGTGCCAGCAGTGAACGGGCGAACTATGGCTACACCTTC. Translation gives CASSERANYGYTF.